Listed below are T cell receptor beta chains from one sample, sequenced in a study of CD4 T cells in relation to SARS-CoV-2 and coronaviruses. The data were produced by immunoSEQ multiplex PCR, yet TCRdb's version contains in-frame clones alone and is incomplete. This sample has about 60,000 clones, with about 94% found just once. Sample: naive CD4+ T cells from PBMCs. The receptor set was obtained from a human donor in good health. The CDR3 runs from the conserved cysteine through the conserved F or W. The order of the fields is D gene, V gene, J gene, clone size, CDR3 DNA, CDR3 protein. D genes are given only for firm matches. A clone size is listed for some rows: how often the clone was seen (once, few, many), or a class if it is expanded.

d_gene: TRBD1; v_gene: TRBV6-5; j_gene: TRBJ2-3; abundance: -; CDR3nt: TGTGCCAGCAGTTGGACAGGGGGCACAGATACGCAGTATTTT; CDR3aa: CASSWTGGTDTQYF
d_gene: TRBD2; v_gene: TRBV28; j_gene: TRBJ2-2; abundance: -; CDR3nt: TGTGCCAGCAGTCGACTAGCGCCGACCCGCGGGGAGCTGTTTTTT; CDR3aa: CASSRLAPTRGELFF
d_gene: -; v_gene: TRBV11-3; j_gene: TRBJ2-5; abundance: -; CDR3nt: TGTGCCAGCAGCCAGGGACTCACACTGATGGAGACCCAGTACTTC; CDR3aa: CASSQGLTLMETQYF
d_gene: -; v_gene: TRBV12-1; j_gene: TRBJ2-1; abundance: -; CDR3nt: TGTGCCAGCAGCTCAACTAGAGTCTCCTACAATGAGCAGTTCTTC; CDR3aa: CASSSTRVSYNEQFF
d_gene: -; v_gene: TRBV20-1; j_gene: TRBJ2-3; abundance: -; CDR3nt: TGCAGTGCGCCTAAGACAGATACGCAGTATTTT; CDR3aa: CSAPKTDTQYF
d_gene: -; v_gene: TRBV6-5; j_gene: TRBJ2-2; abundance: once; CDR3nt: TGTGCCAGCAGTCTACAGGTTCCCGGGGAGCTGTTTTTT; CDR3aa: CASSLQVPGELFF
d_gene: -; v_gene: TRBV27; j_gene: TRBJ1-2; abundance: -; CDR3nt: TGTGCCAGCAGTGGCTCGGACCCACCGGGTGGCTACACCTTC; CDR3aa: CASSGSDPPGGYTF
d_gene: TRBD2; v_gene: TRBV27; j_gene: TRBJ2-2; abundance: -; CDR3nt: TGTGCCAGCAGACTCATGGCTAGCGGGAGGACTGCGAACACCGGGGAGCTGTTTTTT; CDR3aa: CASRLMASGRTANTGELFF
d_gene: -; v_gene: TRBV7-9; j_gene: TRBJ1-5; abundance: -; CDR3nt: TGTGCCAGCAGCCCGGGGGGTTACCGCAATCAGCCCCAGCATTTT; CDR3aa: CASSPGGYRNQPQHF
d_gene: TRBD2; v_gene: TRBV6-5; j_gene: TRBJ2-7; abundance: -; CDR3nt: TGTGCCAGCAAAGTGGGACTAGCGGGAGGCTACGAGCAGTACTTC; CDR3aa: CASKVGLAGGYEQYF
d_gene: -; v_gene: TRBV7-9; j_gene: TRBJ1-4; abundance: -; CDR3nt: TGTGCCAGCAGCGAACAGGGAACAACTAATGAAAAACTGTTTTTT; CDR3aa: CASSEQGTTNEKLFF
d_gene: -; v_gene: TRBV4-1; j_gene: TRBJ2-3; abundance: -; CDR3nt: TGCGCCAGCAGCCAAGGGGGGCCTGGACTAGGCCCTTCGTTGCAGTATTTT; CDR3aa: CASSQGGPGLGPSLQYF
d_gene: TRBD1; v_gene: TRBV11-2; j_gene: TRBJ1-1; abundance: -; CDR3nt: TGTGCCAGCAGCTCCTTGGCTGGACAGGCCTCCACAATTTGGGCTGAAGCTTTCTTT; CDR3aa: CASSSLAGQASTIWAEAFF
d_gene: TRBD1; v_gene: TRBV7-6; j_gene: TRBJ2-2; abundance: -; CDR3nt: TGTGCCAGCAGCGCCCGATCCGGGACAGGGCCGAACACCGGGGAGCTGTTTTTT; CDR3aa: CASSARSGTGPNTGELFF
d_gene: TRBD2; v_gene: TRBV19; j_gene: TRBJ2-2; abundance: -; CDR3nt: TGTGCCAGTAGTATGGCGGGAGCAACCGGGGAGCTGTTTTTT; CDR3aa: CASSMAGATGELFF
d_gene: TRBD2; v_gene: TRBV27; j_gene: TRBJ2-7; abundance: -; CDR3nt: TGTGCCAGCAGTCCGGGACTAGCGGGAGGTCGTAACGAGCAGTACTTC; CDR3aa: CASSPGLAGGRNEQYF
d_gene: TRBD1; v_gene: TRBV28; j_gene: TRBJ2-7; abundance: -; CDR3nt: TGTGCCAGCAGAGACGGGACAGGGGTGCACGAGCAGTACTTC; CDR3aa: CASRDGTGVHEQYF
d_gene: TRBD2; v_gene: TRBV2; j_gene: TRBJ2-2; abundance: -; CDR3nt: TGTGCCAGCAGTGAAAGGCTAGCGGGGGTTTCGAACACCGGGGAGCTGTTTTTT; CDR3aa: CASSERLAGVSNTGELFF
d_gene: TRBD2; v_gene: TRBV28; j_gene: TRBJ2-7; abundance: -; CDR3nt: TGTGCCAGCCTCCCCGGTCTACCTAGCGGGAGCTACGAGCAGTACTTC; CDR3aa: CASLPGLPSGSYEQYF
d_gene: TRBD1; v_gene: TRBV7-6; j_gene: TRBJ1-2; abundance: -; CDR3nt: TGTGCCAGCAGCTTGGTGGGACAGGGCGGGAACTATGGCTACACCTTC; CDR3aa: CASSLVGQGGNYGYTF
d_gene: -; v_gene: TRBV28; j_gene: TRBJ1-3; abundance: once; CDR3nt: TGTGCCAGCAGTTTAGTCAGCTCTGGAAACACCATATATTTT; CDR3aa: CASSLVSSGNTIYF
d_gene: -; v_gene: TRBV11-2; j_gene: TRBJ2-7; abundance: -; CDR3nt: TGTGCCAGCACCCCGGATACAACGGGGGAGCAGTACTTC; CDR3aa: CASTPDTTGEQYF
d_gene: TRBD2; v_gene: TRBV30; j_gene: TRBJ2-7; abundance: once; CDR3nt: TGTGCCTGGAGTGAAGGTCAGCGGGAGAAATTAGACTACGAGCAGTACTTC; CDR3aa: CAWSEGQREKLDYEQYF
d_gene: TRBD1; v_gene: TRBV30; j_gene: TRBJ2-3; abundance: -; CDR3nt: TGTGCCTGGAGCCTTAGGGGGCGGCCCGGTACGCAGTATTTT; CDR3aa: CAWSLRGRPGTQYF
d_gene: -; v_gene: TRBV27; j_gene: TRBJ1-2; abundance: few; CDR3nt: TGTGCCAGCAGTTTAACTCCAGGGGTAGGCTACACCTTC; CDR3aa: CASSLTPGVGYTF
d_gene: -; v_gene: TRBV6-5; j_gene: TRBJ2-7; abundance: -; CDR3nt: TGTGCCAGCATTGGGGCCTATTCCTACGAGCAGTACTTC; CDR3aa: CASIGAYSYEQYF
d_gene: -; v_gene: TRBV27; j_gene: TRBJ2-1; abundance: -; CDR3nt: TGTGCCAGCAGCTCTCAGAACAATGAGCAGTTCTTC; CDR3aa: CASSSQNNEQFF
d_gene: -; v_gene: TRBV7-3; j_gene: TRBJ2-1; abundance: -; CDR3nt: TGTGCCAGCAGCTTAATTCGAGCGGGCAATGAGCAGTTCTTC; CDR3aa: CASSLIRAGNEQFF
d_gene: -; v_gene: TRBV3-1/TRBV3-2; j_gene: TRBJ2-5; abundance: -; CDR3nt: TGTGCCAGCAGCCTCCTCGGCCAGCAAGAGACCCAGTACTTC; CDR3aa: CASSLLGQQETQYF
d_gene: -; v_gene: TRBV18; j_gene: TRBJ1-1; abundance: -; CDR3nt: TGTGCCAGCTCACCATTTGCCGTGAACACTGAAGCTTTCTTT; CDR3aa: CASSPFAVNTEAFF
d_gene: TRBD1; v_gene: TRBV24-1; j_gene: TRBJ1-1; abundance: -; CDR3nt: TGTGCCACCAGTGATACCGGGACAGGGGGAAGTCTTAAAGCTTTCTTT; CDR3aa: CATSDTGTGGSLKAFF
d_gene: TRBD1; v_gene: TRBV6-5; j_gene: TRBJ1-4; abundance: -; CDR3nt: TGTGCCAGCAGTTACTCTGACAGGGGAAATGAAAAACTGTTTTTT; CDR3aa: CASSYSDRGNEKLFF
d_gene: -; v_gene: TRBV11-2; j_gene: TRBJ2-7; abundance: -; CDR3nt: TGTGCCAGCAGCTTAGTGGGGGTACGGACAGCCGCCTACGAGCAGTACTTC; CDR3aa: CASSLVGVRTAAYEQYF
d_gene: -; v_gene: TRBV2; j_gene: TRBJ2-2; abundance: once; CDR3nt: TGTGCCAGCAGCGGGAACACCGGGGAGCTGTTTTTT; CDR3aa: CASSGNTGELFF
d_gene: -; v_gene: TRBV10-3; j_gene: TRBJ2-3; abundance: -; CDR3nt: TGTGCCATCAGTGGTAGAGATACGCAGTATTTT; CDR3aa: CAISGRDTQYF
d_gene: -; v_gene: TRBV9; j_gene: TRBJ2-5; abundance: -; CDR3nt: TGTGCCAGCAGCGCTTTCTCGGGACTCCTCCAAGAGACCCAGTACTTC; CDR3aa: CASSAFSGLLQETQYF
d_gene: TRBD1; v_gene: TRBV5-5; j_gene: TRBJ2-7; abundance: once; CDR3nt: TGTGCCAGCAGCTCTAGGACAGGGACCTACGAGCAGTACTTC; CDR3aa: CASSSRTGTYEQYF
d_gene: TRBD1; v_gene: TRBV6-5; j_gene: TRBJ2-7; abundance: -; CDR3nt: TGTGCCAGCAGTTACGACAGGGGACCGCAGTACTTC; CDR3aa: CASSYDRGPQYF
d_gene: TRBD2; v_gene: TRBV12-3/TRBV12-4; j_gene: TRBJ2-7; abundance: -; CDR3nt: TGTGCCAGCCGGGGGGGCGCGGCCGAGCAGTACTTC; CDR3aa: CASRGGAAEQYF
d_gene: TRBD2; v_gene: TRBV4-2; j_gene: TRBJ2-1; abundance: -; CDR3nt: TGTGCCAGCAGCAAGCTAGCGGGGAACAATGAGCAGTTCTTC; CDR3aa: CASSKLAGNNEQFF
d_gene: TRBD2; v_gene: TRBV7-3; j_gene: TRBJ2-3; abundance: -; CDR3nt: TGTGCCAGCAGCTTATCTAGCGGGAATACAGATACGCAGTATTTT; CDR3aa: CASSLSSGNTDTQYF